The clone carrying this TCR beta chain was picked up many times. Its target is unknown. TCRdb fed the multiplex PCR reads into MiXCR, producing one record per CDR3 protein. The sample consists of about 230,000 distinct CDR3 sequences, roughly 30% of them appearing once. The entry originates in a study of breast tumors, draining lymph nodes, adjacent tissues. Overall study findings and caveats: Luminal-like breast cancer showed significantly greater tumor-nontumor repertoire similarity than basal-like breast cancer did.

The lymph nodes were axillary draining lymph nodes from breast cancer patients. The clonotype comes from a female donor with breast cancer. Some clones in this sample may be carry-over from other donors' samples. What was sequenced was axillary lymph node tissue.

The CDR3 DNA reads as TGTGCCAGCAGCTTAGAGGGGACAGGGAAAGAGACCCAGTACTTC. It translates to CASSLEGTGKETQYF. This sequence joins TRBV11-2 and TRBJ2-5; 9 nucleotides match TRBD1. The CDR3 length is 15 residues. The germline CDR1 and CDR2 sequences are SGHAT and FQNNGV. With V trimmed by 0 bases and J by 3 bases, 2 bases remained unmatched.